One and the same sample provided the 27 T cell receptor beta chains below, sequenced in a study of OX40 agonist ivuxolimab in advanced cancers. Only in-frame clones appear in the TCRdb table, and some are missing; sequencing was by immunoSEQ multiplex PCR. The table lists 15,000 to 25,000 clones, 75% to 85% of them singletons. Sequencing was performed on CD4+ or CD8+ T cells sorted from blood, taken in a trial of the OX40 agonist ivuxolimab. Every receptor here comes from an adult with an advanced solid tumor such as melanoma, head and neck, liver or kidney cancer.

This sequence joins TRBV29-1 and TRBJ1-6, with D unclear. The CDR3 runs to 12 residues. Trimming removed 4 bases at V and 10 bases at J, with 11 bases between. The germline gives CDR1 SQVTM, CDR2 ANQGSEA. CDR3 coding DNA: TGCAGCGTTGGTGCCCCCGGCTCACCCCTCCACTTT. Its translation is CSVGAPGSPLHF.

This rearrangement joins TRBV27 to TRBJ2-3, with 8 bases matching TRBD1. Germline CDR1 and CDR2: MNHEY and SMNVEV (reference sequence). The CDR3 has 14 amino acids. J lost 1 base, V lost 7 bases, and 4 bases had no gene match. The CDR3 spells CASTLTGGTDTQYF. The CDR3 nucleotides read TGTGCCAGCACTTTGACAGGGGGCACAGATACGCAGTATTTT.

The chain couples TRBV28 to TRBJ2-7; D remains unclear. V was clipped by 4 bases and J by 0 bases, with 7 bases between them. The V gene's germline CDR1 is MDHEN and CDR2 SYDVKM. This CDR3 contains 13 residues. The CDR3 nucleotides are TGTGCCAGCAGTTCGCCGAGCTCCTACGAGCAGTACTTC. Translated: CASSSPSSYEQYF.

This clone showed up just a few times. V usage is TRBV7-3 and J usage is TRBJ2-1, with D possibly matching TRBD2 (6 bases). This CDR3 has 15 residues. Looked up from germline, CDR1 is SGHTA and CDR2 is FQGTGA. Trimming cost V 4 bases and J 7 bases, with 17 bases left between them. The CDR3 nucleotides read TGTGCCAGCAGCTCCGGGACTGGAGGGTGGAATGAGCAGTTCTTC. Its translation is CASSSGTGGWNEQFF.

This clone is medium-sized within its sample. This chain links TRBV7-9 with TRBJ2-1, with 8 bases identical to TRBD2. The J segment lost 4 bases and the V segment lost 5 bases, leaving 19 bases of the junction unmatched. This CDR3 is built from 19 residues. Germline V gene lookup returns CDR1 SEHNR and CDR2 FQNEAQ (reference sequence). This chain's CDR3 is CASSPPAGAAPVKYNEQFF. The DNA for the CDR3 is TGTGCCAGCAGCCCACCAGCGGGGGCAGCACCAGTTAAATACAATGAGCAGTTCTTC.

V is TRBV6-4 and J is TRBJ2-3, with 9 bases that match TRBD2. This CDR3 contains 15 residues. After removal of 4 bases from V and 2 bases from J, the junction contained 4 bases not matched to a gene. CDR1 is MRHNA and CDR2 is SNTAGT in the germline V gene. The DNA of the CDR3 is TGTGCCAGCAGTGTTCGGACTAGCGACACAGATACGCAGTATTTT. Encoded protein: CASSVRTSDTDTQYF.

The gene calls are TRBV11-3 and TRBJ2-5; 12 bases match TRBD2. The V gene's germline CDR1 is SGHNT and CDR2 YENEEA. The CDR3 sequence is 19 residues long. The junction had 11 bases not matched to a gene; V was cut back by 1 base and J by 2 bases. CDR3: CASSLGRTSGAFYQETQYF. The CDR3 DNA reads as TGTGCCAGCAGCTTAGGGAGGACTAGCGGGGCGTTCTATCAAGAGACCCAGTACTTC.

This chain's CDR3 is CASSYVPGELFF. The CDR3 nucleotides read TGTGCCAGCAGCTACGTACCCGGGGAGCTGTTTTTT. The chain uses TRBV7-3 and TRBJ2-2, with unresolved D. From germline, CDR1 is SGHTA and CDR2 FQGTGA. The CDR3 sequence is 12 residues long. V lost 4 bases and J lost 6, with 6 bases in between.

The chain links TRBV6-6 to TRBJ2-7; TRBD2 agrees at 12 bases. The CDR3 runs to 14 residues. Germline CDR1 and CDR2: MNHNY and SVGAGI (reference sequence). The J segment lost 6 bases and the V segment lost 6 bases, leaving 6 bases of the junction unmatched. CDR3 loop: CASSLAGGASEQYF. The CDR3, as DNA: TGTGCCAGCAGCCTAGCGGGGGGGGCGTCCGAGCAGTACTTC.

This sequence joins TRBV19 and TRBJ1-2; D uncertain. The germline gives CDR1 LNHDA, CDR2 SQIVND (reference sequence). The CDR3 sequence is 14 residues long. The ends were cut back, 7 bases at V and 3 bases at J, with 15 bases in the middle. The CDR3 protein is CASTPAEWHYGYTF. CDR3 nucleotide sequence: TGTGCCAGTACCCCCGCGGAATGGCACTATGGCTACACCTTC.

The chain employs TRBV13 and TRBJ2-1; 7 bases are a match to TRBD1. This CDR3 is 14 amino acids long. Germline CDR1 reads PRHDT; CDR2 reads FYEKMQ (reference sequence). The trim removed 4 bases at V and 6 bases at J, leaving 6 bases unmatched. The CDR3 reads CASSSTGLGNEQFF. The CDR3 DNA sequence: TGTGCCAGCAGCTCGACAGGGTTGGGCAATGAGCAGTTCTTC.

The rearrangement links TRBV28 to TRBJ2-2; D is unclear. Germline loops: CDR1 MDHEN, CDR2 SYDVKM. The CDR3 is 13 amino acids. The ends were cut back, 5 bases at V and 6 bases at J, with 10 bases in the middle. The CDR3 DNA reads TGTGCCAGCAGTATCAGAGGAGCCGGGGAGCTGTTTTTT. This translates into CASSIRGAGELFF.

This sequence joins TRBV19 and TRBJ2-5, with unresolved D. The CDR3 is made up of 16 amino acids. CDR1 and CDR2 (germline): LNHDA, SQIVND (reference sequence). V dropped 3 bases and J dropped 5 bases, with 19 bases sitting between them. The CDR3 loop reads CASSIRGNVGSETQYF. The CDR3 DNA reads TGTGCCAGTAGTATTCGAGGCAATGTGGGCTCGGAGACCCAGTACTTC.

To note about this clone: One end of the junction is discordant with germline, which a read error may explain. The V gene is TRBV6-4, the J gene TRBJ2-1, with D maybe TRBD2 (6 bases). The CDR3 contains 12 residues. In germline, CDR1 is MRHNA, CDR2 SNTAGT. CDR3 residues: CASSYSRGEQFF. CDR3 sequence (DNA): TGTGCCAGCAGTTACTCCCGGGGGGAGCAGTTCTTC.

This clone came up once. CDR3 protein: CASRGTGVGRGYTF. The CDR3 coding sequence is TGTGCCAGCAGGGGGACAGGCGTAGGTCGGGGCTACACCTTC. The rearrangement links TRBV21-1 to TRBJ1-2; TRBD1 is the table's D call and was not checked against the DNA. TRBV21-1 counts as a pseudogene. The CDR3 loop spans 14 amino acids.

This chain joins TRBV9 and TRBJ1-2; TRBD1 might be the D (6 bases). From germline, CDR1 is SGDLS and CDR2 YYNGEE. V was shortened by 6 bases and J by 4 bases, with 16 bases between the two germline ends. This CDR3 contains 14 residues. This CDR3 is CASNPTGLGYGYTF. CDR3 nucleotides: TGTGCCAGCAACCCCACAGGGTTGGGCTATGGCTACACCTTC.

This clone was picked up a small number of times. Compared with germline, one end of the junction differs, possibly owing to a read error. The gene calls are TRBV30 and TRBJ2-2; D uncertain. Germline V gene lookup returns CDR1 GTSNPN and CDR2 SVGIG (reference sequence). CDR3 size: 12 residues. The CDR3 sequence: CAWRVRVGELFF. For the CDR3, the DNA is TGTGCCTGGCGTGTGAGAGTTGGGGAGCTGTTTTTT. The full variable domain, its missing parts supplied by reference TRBV30 and TRBJ2-2, is SQTIHQWPATLVQPVGSPLSLECTVEGTSNPNLYWYRQAAGRGLQLLFYSVGIGQISSEVPQNLSASRPQDRQFILSSKKLLLSDSGFYLCAWRVRVGELFFGEGSRLTVL.

This clone was detected a few times. The V gene is TRBV5-1, the J gene TRBJ1-2; no definite D call. Germline-derived CDR1 and CDR2 are SGHRS and YFSETQ. The length of the CDR3 is 13 residues. V was shortened by 2 bases and J by 2 bases, with 7 bases between the two germline ends. CDR3 residues: CASSFTENYGYTF. The CDR3 nucleotides read TGCGCCAGCAGCTTTACAGAAAACTATGGCTACACCTTC.

CDR3 coding DNA: TGTGCCAGCAGTGAACCCTTTCTTAGTTGGGGGGCCAACACTGAAGCTTTCTTT. Its protein is CASSEPFLSWGANTEAFF. V and J are TRBV28 and TRBJ1-1, with a tentative D call TRBD1 (6 bases). The CDR3 extends over 18 amino acids. Germline V gives CDR1 MDHEN, CDR2 SYDVKM. The V end was cut by 5 bases, the J end by 2 bases, with 24 bases between.

This clone appeared a few times. The junction shows a germline mismatch at one end, possibly a read error. The chain joins TRBV5-5 to TRBJ1-5; D ambiguous. This CDR3 is built from 15 residues. Germline lookup yields CDR1 SGHKS and CDR2 YYEKEE (reference sequence). CDR3 amino acids: CASSQDVGSNQPQHF. The CDR3 DNA follows: TGCGCCAGCAGCCAAGACGTGGGCAGCAATCAGCCCCAGCATTTT.

This chain connects TRBV10-3 to TRBJ1-2; possible D gene TRBD1, 5 bases. This CDR3 contains 11 residues. The V and J ends lost 8 bases and 7 bases respectively, with 11 bases between them. The germline CDR1 and CDR2 sequences are ENHRY and SYGVKD. The CDR3 DNA reads TGTGCCATCCCGGCCGGGGCTGGCTACACCTTC. It is translated as CAIPAGAGYTF.

This rearrangement joins TRBV7-9 to TRBJ2-7; D might be TRBD2 (7 bases). Germline CDR1 reads SEHNR; CDR2 reads FQNEAQ (reference sequence). CDR3 length: 15 residues. Trimming cost V 3 bases and J 4 bases, with 16 bases left between them. The CDR3 DNA reads as TGTGCCAGCAGCTTTGGGGGGGAACAGGGTTACGAGCAGTACTTC. The encoded protein is CASSFGGEQGYEQYF. The full variable domain, with the rest looked up from reference TRBV7-9 and TRBJ2-7, is DTGVSQNPRHKITKRGQNVTFRCDPISEHNRLYWYRQTLGQGPEFLTYFQNEAQLEKSRLLSDRFSAERPKGSFSTLEIQRTEQGDSAMYLCASSFGGEQGYEQYFGPGTRLTVT.

The chain is built from TRBV5-6 and TRBJ1-5; TRBD1 agrees at 7 bases. This CDR3 spans 15 amino acids. V gave up 4 bases and J gave up 4 bases; unmatched junction bases: 8. Germline CDR1 is SGHDT and CDR2 is YYEEEE. The CDR3 spells CASSTRDSVNQPQHF. In DNA, the CDR3 is TGTGCCAGCAGCACCCGGGACAGCGTGAATCAGCCCCAGCATTTT.

This clone came up a few times. V and J are TRBV5-6 and TRBJ2-5; D gene ambiguous. The CDR3 runs 15 residues. Germline V gene sequence: CDR1 SGHDT, CDR2 YYEEEE. The germline V and J ends were trimmed by 0 bases and 5 bases, with 14 bases remaining between them. In nucleotides, the CDR3 is TGTGCCAGCAGCTTGGTCAGGAACGTGCACGAGACCCAGTACTTC. Translation: CASSLVRNVHETQYF.

This clone was observed a single time. This sequence joins TRBV9 and TRBJ2-1; D is unresolved. Germline V gene lookup returns CDR1 SGDLS and CDR2 YYNGEE. The CDR3 loop spans 12 amino acids. Trimming shortened V by 4 bases and J by 4 bases, and 6 bases separated the two germline ends. DNA for the CDR3: TGTGCCAGCAGCTCCCCATACAATGAGCAGTTCTTC. Translating gives CASSSPYNEQFF.

The chain is built from TRBV25-1 and TRBJ2-7; weak D call: TRBD2 (6 bases). Per the germline V gene, CDR1 is MGHDK and CDR2 is SYGVNS. The CDR3 extends over 14 amino acids. V lost 3 bases and J lost 4, with 13 bases in between. CDR3 DNA: TGTGCCAGCAGTGACAAAGTGGGGGGATACGAGCAGTACTTC. It yields the protein CASSDKVGGYEQYF.

This chain links TRBV16 with TRBJ2-5, with a possible D match to TRBD1 (5 bases). CDR1 is KGHSY, CDR2 FQNENV, per germline. V lost 6 bases and J lost 5, with 16 bases in between. The CDR3 consists of 14 residues. CDR3 in amino acids: CASRLQGRKETQYF. The CDR3 DNA sequence: TGTGCCAGCAGGCTTCAGGGTCGTAAGGAGACCCAGTACTTC.